The 16 T cell receptor beta chains given below trace back to one sample, sequenced in a study of blood T cell repertoires in COVID-19. Sequencing was performed with immunoSEQ multiplex PCR; in TCRdb, only in-frame clones are kept and a portion is missing. The table includes 200,000 to 250,000 clones, around nine tenths detected once. What was sequenced was peripheral blood. All receptors derive from a man aged 18 to 35 with active or convalescent COVID-19.

The chain combines TRBV30 with TRBJ2-1; 12 nucleotides agree with TRBD2. This CDR3 has 16 residues. Germline CDR1 GTSNPN, CDR2 SVGIG (reference sequence). The junction had 5 bases not matched to a gene; V was cut back by 1 base and J by 4 bases. The CDR3 DNA reads TGTGCCTGGAGTGGACTAGCGGGAGAGGGGTACAATGAGCAGTTCTTC. It specifies CAWSGLAGEGYNEQFF.

The chain joins TRBV19 to TRBJ2-4; perhaps TRBD1 as D (6 bases). The CDR3 has 10 amino acids. Trimming stripped 4 bases from V and 15 bases from J, with 10 bases between. CDR1 LNHDA and CDR2 SQIVND come from the germline V gene (reference sequence). In DNA form, the CDR3 reads TGTGCCAGTAGTAACAGGGTGTGGTACTTC. It yields the protein CASSNRVWYF. Looking up the rest from reference TRBV19 and TRBJ2-4 gives the full variable domain: DGGITQSPKYLFRKEGQNVTLSCEQNLNHDAMYWYRQDPGQGLRLIYYSQIVNDFQKGDIAEGYSVSREKKESFPLTVTSAQKNPTAFYLCASSNRVWYFGAGTRLSVL.

The genes are TRBV7-9 and TRBJ1-2; D unresolved. V was shortened by 1 base and J by 5 bases, with 8 bases between the two germline ends. The CDR3 totals 13 residues. Looked up from germline, CDR1 is SEHNR and CDR2 is FQNEAQ (reference sequence). The CDR3 coding sequence is TGTGCCAGCAGCTTAGACATCGGGTATGGCTACACCTTC. Translating it yields CASSLDIGYGYTF.

The V call is TRBV6-1, the J call TRBJ2-7; perhaps TRBD2 as D (7 bases). This CDR3 has 14 residues. Germline loops: CDR1 MNHNS, CDR2 SASEGT. Trimming cost V 2 bases and J 5 bases, with 13 bases left between them. CDR3 residues: CASSETGGGDEQYF. The CDR3 bases are TGTGCCAGCAGTGAAACCGGAGGGGGGGACGAGCAGTACTTC.

This clone appeared a single time. This chain links TRBV7-9 with TRBJ1-5; D may be TRBD1 (5 bases). Germline CDR1 reads SEHNR; CDR2 reads FQNEAQ (reference sequence). This CDR3 has 14 amino acids. V lost 5 bases, J lost 3 bases, and 11 bases lay in between. This CDR3 is CASSTDTNNQPQHF. The CDR3 DNA sequence: TGTGCCAGCAGCACGGACACAAACAATCAGCCCCAGCATTTT.

Details on this clone: An end of the junction differs from the germline gene, which may be a read error. The chain has TRBV13 and TRBJ1-4; no clear D gene. Germline CDR1 PRHDT, CDR2 FYEKMQ (reference sequence). This CDR3 is 14 amino acids long. The CDR3 sequence: CANSLQVANEKLFF. CDR3 in DNA: TGTGCCAACAGCTTACAAGTCGCGAATGAAAAACTGTTTTTT.

For the CDR3, the DNA is TGTGCCACCAGTGATCCGGCCCGGGGTGAGCAGTTCTTC. Translated: CATSDPARGEQFF. The chain combines TRBV24-1 with TRBJ2-1; tentative D call: TRBD2 (5 bases). The CDR3 consists of 13 residues. Germline CDR1 KGHDR, CDR2 SFDVKD. V was pared by 3 bases and J by 9 bases, with 11 bases between.

This chain joins TRBV7-8 and TRBJ1-5, with D unresolved. The CDR3 consists of 14 residues. Germline V gene data show CDR1 as SGHVS and CDR2 as FQNEAQ. Trimming shortened V by 2 bases and J by 5 bases, and 10 bases separated the two germline ends. CDR3 bases: TGTGCCAGCAGCTTAAATCTGGGCCATCAGCCCCAGCATTTT. The encoded protein is CASSLNLGHQPQHF. Looking up the rest from reference TRBV7-8 and TRBJ1-5 gives the full variable domain: GAGVSQSPRYKVAKRGQDVALRCDPISGHVSLFWYQQALGQGPEFLTYFQNEAQLDKSGLPSDRFFAERPEGSVSTLKIQRTQQEDSAVYLCASSLNLGHQPQHFGDGTRLSIL.

A word on this clone: This CDR3 is also generated by other DNA sequences in the sample. The chain recombines TRBV27 with TRBJ2-1, with TRBD2 matching 11 bases. Per germline, CDR1 MNHEY and CDR2 SMNVEV (reference sequence). The J segment lost 4 bases and the V segment lost 6 bases, leaving 5 bases of the junction unmatched. CDR3 length: 15 amino acids. The CDR3 sequence: CASSPGTSGYNEQFF. DNA for the CDR3: TGTGCCAGCAGCCCCGGGACTAGCGGTTACAATGAGCAGTTCTTC.

The chain employs TRBV27 and TRBJ1-5; D is perhaps TRBD1 (5 bases). The CDR3 extends over 17 amino acids. In germline, CDR1 is MNHEY, CDR2 SMNVEV (reference sequence). The V end lost 0 bases, the J end lost 0 bases, and 12 bases lay between the germline ends. This CDR3 is CASSLSGLGVSNQPQHF. The CDR3 nucleotides read TGTGCCAGCAGTTTATCAGGTCTAGGGGTTAGCAATCAGCCCCAGCATTTT.

The chain has TRBV28 and TRBJ1-2; TRBD1 matches at 7 bases. Germline CDR1 is MDHEN and CDR2 is SYDVKM. V gave up 6 bases and J gave up 9 bases; unmatched junction bases: 19. This CDR3 has 16 residues. The CDR3 bases are TGTGCCAGCAGCCCACAGGGGTCGGAACAGGGTAATCGCTACACCTTC. This translates into CASSPQGSEQGNRYTF.

V gene TRBV5-4 combines with J gene TRBJ1-1; D is undetermined. The V gene's germline CDR1 is SGHNT and CDR2 YYREEE (reference sequence). Trimming took off 0 bases at V and 2 bases at J, with 8 bases between the two ends. The CDR3 is made up of 14 amino acids. This CDR3 reads CASSLARGNTEAFF. In nucleotides, the CDR3 is TGTGCCAGCAGCTTGGCGCGGGGAAACACTGAAGCTTTCTTT.

The J gene is TRBJ1-3, the V gene TRBV15; possible D gene TRBD1, 6 bases. Trimming took 1 base from V and 8 from J, leaving 6 bases between them. The CDR3 contains 12 residues. CDR1 and CDR2 from the germline V gene are LNHNV and YYDKDF (reference sequence). CDR3 protein: CATSRAGDTIYF. CDR3 coding DNA: TGTGCCACCAGCAGAGCAGGGGACACCATATATTTT. The full variable domain, with the rest looked up from reference TRBV15 and TRBJ1-3, is DAMVIQNPRYQVTQFGKPVTLSCSQTLNHNVMYWYQQKSSQAPKLLFHYYDKDFNNEADTPDNFQSRRPNTSFCFLDIRSPGLGDTAMYLCATSRAGDTIYFGEGSWLTVV.

The genes are TRBV12-5 and TRBJ1-6, with 7 nucleotides matching TRBD1. V dropped 0 bases and J dropped 3; count of bases not matched to a gene: 2. The CDR3 extends over 16 amino acids. Germline values: CDR1 LGHNT, CDR2 FRNRAP. CDR3 nucleotide sequence: TGTGCTAGTGGTTTGGTTCGGACAGGCTATAATTCACCCCTCCACTTT. Amino acids: CASGLVRTGYNSPLHF.

This clone was seen only once. The V and J genes are TRBV28 and TRBJ2-7; unclear D gene. Germline CDR1 is MDHEN and CDR2 is SYDVKM. V lost 3 bases, J lost 7 bases, and 7 bases lay in between. This CDR3 has 11 amino acids. The CDR3 nucleotides are TGTGCCAGCAGTTTCCAGGTGGAGCAGTACTTC. Protein: CASSFQVEQYF.

The chain uses TRBV25-1 and TRBJ2-2; no clear D gene. This CDR3 is 14 amino acids long. Germline lookup yields CDR1 MGHDK and CDR2 SYGVNS. Trimming stripped 1 base from V and 3 bases from J, with 6 bases between. The chain's CDR3 is CASSESADTGELFF. The CDR3 coding sequence is TGTGCCAGCAGTGAATCGGCGGACACCGGGGAGCTGTTTTTT.